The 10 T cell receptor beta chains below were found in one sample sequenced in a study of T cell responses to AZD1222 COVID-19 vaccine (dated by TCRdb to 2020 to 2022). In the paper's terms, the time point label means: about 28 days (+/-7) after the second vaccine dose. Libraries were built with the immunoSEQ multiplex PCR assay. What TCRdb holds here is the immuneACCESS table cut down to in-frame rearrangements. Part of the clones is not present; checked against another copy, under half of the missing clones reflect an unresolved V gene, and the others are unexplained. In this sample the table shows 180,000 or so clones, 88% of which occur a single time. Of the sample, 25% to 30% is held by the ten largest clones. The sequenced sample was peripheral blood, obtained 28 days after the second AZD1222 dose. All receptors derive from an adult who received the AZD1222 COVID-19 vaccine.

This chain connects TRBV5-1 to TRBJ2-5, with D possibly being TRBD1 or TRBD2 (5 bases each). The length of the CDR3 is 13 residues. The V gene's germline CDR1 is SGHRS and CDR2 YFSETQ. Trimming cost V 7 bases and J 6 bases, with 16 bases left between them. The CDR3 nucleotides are TGCGCCAGCGTCTTGGGGGTGGGCCAGACCCAGTACTTC. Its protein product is CASVLGVGQTQYF.

In DNA form, the CDR3 reads TGTGCCTATCAGGTCCACCTTTCATACGAGCAGTACTTC. It codes for CAYQVHLSYEQYF. This chain connects TRBV30 to TRBJ2-7; D is unresolved. Germline values: CDR1 GTSNPN, CDR2 SVGIG (reference sequence). Trimming left V 7 bases short and J 4 bases short, with 17 bases between. This CDR3 has 13 residues.

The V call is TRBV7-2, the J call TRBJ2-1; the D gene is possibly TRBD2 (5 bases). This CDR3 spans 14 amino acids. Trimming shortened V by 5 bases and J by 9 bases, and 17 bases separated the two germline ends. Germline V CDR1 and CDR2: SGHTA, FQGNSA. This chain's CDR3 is CASSLTSWETEQFF. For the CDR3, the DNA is TGTGCCAGCAGCCTCACCTCCTGGGAGACTGAGCAGTTCTTC. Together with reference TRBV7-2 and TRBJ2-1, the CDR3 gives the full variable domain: GAGVSQSPSNKVTEKGKDVELRCDPISGHTALYWYRQSLGQGLEFLIYFQGNSAPDKSGLPSDRFSAERTGGSVSTLTIQRTQQEDSAVYLCASSLTSWETEQFFGPGTRLTVL.

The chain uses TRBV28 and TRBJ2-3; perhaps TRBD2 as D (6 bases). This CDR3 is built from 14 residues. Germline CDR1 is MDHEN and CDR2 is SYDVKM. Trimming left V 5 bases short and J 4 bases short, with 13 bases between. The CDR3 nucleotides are TGTGCCAGCAGTCCAGGAGGGGAGGCAGATACGCAGTATTTT. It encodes CASSPGGEADTQYF.

CDR3 nucleotides: TGTGCCAGCAGAGGACAGGGTAACTCCTATAATTCACCCCTCCACTTT. The encoded protein is CASRGQGNSYNSPLHF. This chain joins TRBV28 and TRBJ1-6; 8 bases agree with TRBD1. The CDR3 consists of 16 residues. Trimming at V came to 6 bases and at J to 0 bases, leaving 4 bases not matched to a gene. Germline CDR1 reads MDHEN; CDR2 reads SYDVKM.

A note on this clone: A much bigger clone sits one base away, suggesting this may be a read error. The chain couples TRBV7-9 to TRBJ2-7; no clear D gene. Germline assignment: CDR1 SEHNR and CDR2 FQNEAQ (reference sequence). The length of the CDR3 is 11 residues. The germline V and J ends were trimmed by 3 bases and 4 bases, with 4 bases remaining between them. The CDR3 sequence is CASSLEYEQYF. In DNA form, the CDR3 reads TGTGCCAGCAGCTTGGAGTACGAGCAGTACTTC.

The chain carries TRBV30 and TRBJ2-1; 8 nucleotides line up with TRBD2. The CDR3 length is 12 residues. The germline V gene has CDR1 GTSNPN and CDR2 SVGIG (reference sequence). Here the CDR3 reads CSTGGAHNEQFF. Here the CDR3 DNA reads TGTTCTACGGGAGGGGCCCACAATGAGCAGTTCTTC.

DNA for the CDR3: TGTGCCAGCAGATTACAGGGTGTTGGCACAGATACGCAGTATTTT. As protein: CASRLQGVGTDTQYF. This chain links TRBV7-3 with TRBJ2-3; perhaps TRBD1 as D (6 bases). Germline CDR1 SGHTA, CDR2 FQGTGA. V shed 6 bases and J shed 1 base, with 14 bases lying between them. CDR3 size: 15 residues.

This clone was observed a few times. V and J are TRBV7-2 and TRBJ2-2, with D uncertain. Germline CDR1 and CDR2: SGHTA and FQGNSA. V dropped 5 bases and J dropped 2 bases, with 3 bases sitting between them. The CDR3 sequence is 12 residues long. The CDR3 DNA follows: TGTGCCAGCAGCAAAAACACCGGGGAGCTGTTTTTT. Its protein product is CASSKNTGELFF.

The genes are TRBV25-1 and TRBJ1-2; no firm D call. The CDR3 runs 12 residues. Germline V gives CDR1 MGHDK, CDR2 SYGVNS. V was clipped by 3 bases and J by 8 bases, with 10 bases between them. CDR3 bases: TGTGCCAGCAGTGATGGTGTTCGGGGCTACACCTTC. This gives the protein CASSDGVRGYTF.